Listed here are 6 T cell receptor beta chains from one sample, sequenced in a study of CXCR3-negative and CXCR3-positive naive CD8 T cells. It was by 5' RACE with UMI labels that the TRB cDNA libraries were prepared. TCRdb re-called the 5' RACE reads and shows each CDR3 protein once, DNA omitted. In total, the table holds tens of thousands of distinct CDR3 sequences. Sequencing used naive CXCR3- CD8+ T cells from blood. The sample's subset: CD45RO-CCR7+CD27+CD95- naive CD8+ T cells lacking CXCR3 (TNR3-). All receptors derive from a human donor in good health. Some clones in this sample may be carry-over from other donors' samples.

This chain joins TRBV20-1 and TRBJ1-1; the TCRdb D gene call, TRBD1, has no DNA to confirm it. CDR3 length equals 12 residues. The V gene's germline CDR1 is DFQATT and CDR2 SNEGSKA (reference sequence). CDR3 region: CSARTGETEAFF.

CDR3 sequence reads: CASSPGLAGGGNTGELFF. This sequence joins TRBV7-3 and TRBJ2-2; TCRdb gives TRBD2 as the D gene, but with no DNA this cannot be confirmed. This CDR3 contains 18 residues. Germline CDR1 is SGHTA and CDR2 is FQGTGA.

The chain recombines TRBV12-3 or TRBV12-4 with TRBJ2-3. The CDR3 extends over 11 amino acids. The CDR3 reads CASSFADTQYF.

The chain recombines TRBV12-2 with TRBJ2-7; TCRdb reports TRBD2, a call that lacks DNA to check it against. TRBV12-2 counts as a pseudogene. The CDR3 length is 15 residues. The chain's CDR3 is CASRLVGSPLSEQYF.

The rearrangement joins TRBV28 to TRBJ2-5; with no DNA, the TCRdb D assignment of TRBD2 cannot be verified. This CDR3 spans 16 amino acids. The germline V gene encodes CDR1 MDHEN and CDR2 SYDVKM. The CDR3 sequence: CASSLAPRAARETQYF.

The rearrangement joins TRBV7-2 to TRBJ2-2; TCRdb's D call, TRBD2, is unchecked because there is no DNA. CDR3 length: 16 residues. The germline V gene has CDR1 SGHTA and CDR2 FQGNSA. CDR3 region: CASSPLAGGFTGELFF. The full variable domain, in which reference TRBV7-2 and TRBJ2-2 provide the parts outside the CDR3, is GAGVSQSPSNKVTEKGKDVELRCDPISGHTALYWYRQSLGQGLEFLIYFQGNSAPDKSGLPSDRFSAERTGGSVSTLTIQRTQQEDSAVYLCASSPLAGGFTGELFFGEGSRLTVL.